The present T cell receptor beta chain was sequenced within a study of T cells in Graves' hyperthyroidism and ophthalmopathy. This CDR3 has 11 residues. Germline-derived CDR1 and CDR2 are MNHNS and SASEGT. V gave up 6 bases and J gave up 7 bases, with 7 bases separating them. A few counts support this clonotype. Antigen unknown. Overall study findings and caveats: Most clonotypes expanded in the thyroid (above 0.001) were also present in blood.

RNA transcripts were the template for amplifying TCR beta CDR3 regions. TCR CDR3 regions were first amplified by RT-PCR with HTBI primers. MiXCR, applied by TCRdb to the multiplex PCR reads, yields one record per CDR3 protein. This table holds hundreds of thousands of distinct CDR3 sequences, about 15% found once. The clonotype was recovered from a woman under 30 with Graves' hyperthyroidism. What was sequenced was blood. The chain couples TRBV6-1 to TRBJ2-1, with D uncertain. The CDR3 sequence: CASSYENEQFF. The CDR3 bases are TGTGCCAGCAGCTACGAGAATGAGCAGTTCTTC.